This TCR beta chain was profiled in a study of shared clonotypes between healthy human individuals. To note about this clone: This same CDR3 is encoded by further DNA sequences in the sample.

Running of the assay took place at deep level. For unsorted PBMC, 300 ng DNA per replicate equaled tens of thousands of T cell genomes. Assay: immunoSEQ multiplex PCR; the TCRdb copy retains only in-frame clones and omits some. In the table there are around 95,000 clones, around 43% of which are singletons. The germline CDR1 and CDR2 sequences are SGHNT and YYREEE (reference sequence). CDR3 size: 14 residues. Deletions cut 0 bases from V and 2 bases from J, with 6 bases between. Caucasian adults residing in Nashville, Tennessee made up all the donors. Unsorted samples drew genomic DNA from 70 million to 95 million PBMCs.

This clonotype originated in a woman in her 40s in good health. Some clones in this sample may be carry-over from other donors' samples. The sample consisted of PBMCs. V is TRBV5-4 and J is TRBJ1-5; D is undetermined. DNA for the CDR3: TGTGCCAGCAGCTTGGACGGGGGCAATCAGCCCCAGCATTTT. This gives the protein CASSLDGGNQPQHF. The full variable domain, with the rest looked up from reference TRBV5-4 and TRBJ1-5, is ETGVTQSPTHLIKTRGQQVTLRCSSQSGHNTVSWYQQALGQGPQFIFQYYREEENGRGNFPPRFSGLQFPNYSSELNVNALELDDSALYLCASSLDGGNQPQHFGDGTRLSIL.